A single sample is the source of the 21 T cell receptor beta chains below, sequenced in a study of blood T cells in healthy people across ages. A second about 7 to 12 cycle PCR used barcoded and J-beta primers. TCRdb reprocessed the 5' RACE reads with MiXCR, giving one entry per CDR3 protein. The sample lists about 730,000 distinct CDR3 sequences; roughly 44% were seen once. The specimen sequenced was blood. The source of these receptors is a woman aged 60-70 years in good health.

V and J are TRBV27 and TRBJ2-3; TRBD2 aligns across 8 bases. The CDR3 runs to 15 residues. The germline CDR1 and CDR2 sequences are MNHEY and SMNVEV (reference sequence). V dropped 3 bases and J dropped 3; count of bases not matched to a gene: 5. The chain's CDR3 is CASSFQAGVTDTQYF. The DNA of the CDR3 is TGTGCCAGCAGTTTCCAAGCGGGAGTAACAGATACGCAGTATTTT.

The table lists this clonotype with a few counts. The chain couples TRBV4-3 to TRBJ2-4, with D possibly TRBD2 on 6 matching bases. The germline V gene has CDR1 LGHNA and CDR2 YSLEER. CDR3 size: 14 residues. The V end was cut by 0 bases, the J end by 13 bases, with 16 bases between. The CDR3 sequence is CASSQDQGTPWQYF. The CDR3 DNA follows: TGCGCCAGCAGCCAAGATCAAGGGACTCCCTGGCAGTACTTC.

This rearrangement joins TRBV15 to TRBJ2-1, with TRBD2 identical over 10 bases. V gave up 8 bases and J gave up 9 bases; unmatched junction bases: 10. The CDR3 spans 14 residues. Germline CDR1 LNHNV, CDR2 YYDKDF (reference sequence). The CDR3 loop reads CATQASGRALEQFF. The CDR3 nucleotides read TGTGCCACCCAGGCCAGCGGGAGGGCCCTTGAGCAGTTCTTC.

The rearrangement uses TRBV29-1 and TRBJ2-4; D is undetermined. This CDR3 has 12 amino acids. Trimming took off 7 bases at V and 4 bases at J, with 11 bases between the two ends. CDR1 is SQVTM, CDR2 ANQGSEA, per germline. In DNA form, the CDR3 reads TGCAGCGCGGCGGAGATTAAAAACATTCAGTACTTC. Protein: CSAAEIKNIQYF.

This clonotype showed up just a few times. The CDR3 coding sequence is TGTGCCAGCAGCTTAGTCGTAGGGGGAGATGGCTACACCTTC. It is translated as CASSLVVGGDGYTF. The chain has TRBV11-2 and TRBJ1-2; tentatively, D is TRBD1 (6 bases). Germline CDR1 and CDR2: SGHAT and FQNNGV. CDR3 size: 14 residues. V was shortened by 1 base and J by 6 bases, with 12 bases between the two germline ends.

The CDR3 protein is CASSYSTPNTEAFF. The CDR3 nucleotides read TGTGCCAGCAGTTACTCGACACCGAACACTGAAGCTTTCTTT. The chain employs TRBV6-2 or TRBV6-3 and TRBJ1-1; unclear D gene. CDR1 and CDR2 (germline): MNHEY, SVGEGT. Trimming took off 0 bases at V and 1 base at J, with 6 bases between the two ends. The CDR3 covers 14 residues.

The rearrangement uses TRBV3-1 and TRBJ1-2; 7 positions match TRBD1. Per the germline V gene, CDR1 is LGHDT and CDR2 is YNNKEL (reference sequence). CDR3 length: 13 residues. The J segment lost 3 bases and the V segment lost 5 bases, leaving 3 bases of the junction unmatched. The CDR3: CASSVGGYYGYTF. The DNA for the CDR3 is TGTGCCAGCAGCGTAGGGGGCTACTATGGCTACACCTTC.

This sequence joins TRBV18 and TRBJ1-5; D is unresolved. CDR1 KGHSH and CDR2 LQKENI come from the germline V gene. V lost 2 bases and J 0 bases, leaving 8 bases between the germline ends. The CDR3 has 15 amino acids. CDR3 nucleotides: TGTGCCAGCTCACCAGGTCAGCATAGCAATCAGCCCCAGCATTTT. It encodes CASSPGQHSNQPQHF.

This chain joins TRBV5-1 and TRBJ1-4; 8 positions match TRBD1. V lost 4 bases to trimming and J lost 6 bases; unmatched junction nucleotides: 17. The CDR3 runs 18 residues. Looked up from germline, CDR1 is SGHRS and CDR2 is YFSETQ. CDR3 amino acids: CASSPMVVQGATDEKLFF. The CDR3 DNA reads as TGCGCCAGCAGCCCGATGGTGGTCCAGGGGGCGACGGATGAAAAACTGTTTTTT.

This clonotype came up many times. The CDR3 here is CASSQGGTGSPDTQYF. As DNA, the CDR3 is TGCGCCAGCAGCCAAGGTGGGACCGGATCTCCAGATACGCAGTATTTT. V gene TRBV4-1 combines with J gene TRBJ2-3, with D perhaps being TRBD1 or TRBD2 (5 bases each). The CDR3 runs to 16 residues. The V gene lost 1 base and the J gene lost 4 bases, with 15 bases spanning the gap. Germline assignment: CDR1 MGHRA and CDR2 YSYEKL.

This sequence joins TRBV20-1 and TRBJ1-5, with TRBD1 matching over 7 bases. Trimming at V came to 3 bases and at J to 5 bases, leaving 10 bases not matched to a gene. The CDR3 loop spans 15 amino acids. Looked up from germline, CDR1 is DFQATT and CDR2 is SNEGSKA (reference sequence). The CDR3 sequence is CSASLTGKSDQPQHF. CDR3 DNA: TGCAGTGCTAGTCTGACAGGGAAGTCCGATCAGCCCCAGCATTTT.

The chain links TRBV7-2 to TRBJ1-2; D is undetermined. V gave up 8 bases and J gave up 5 bases, with 21 bases separating them. Germline V gene sequence: CDR1 SGHTA, CDR2 FQGNSA. This CDR3 comprises 15 residues. The CDR3 sequence: CASSQSPSSGYGYTF. The CDR3, as DNA: TGTGCCAGCTCCCAATCCCCTTCTTCGGGGTATGGCTACACCTTC. The complete variable domain, with remaining parts taken from reference TRBV7-2 and TRBJ1-2, reads GAGVSQSPSNKVTEKGKDVELRCDPISGHTALYWYRQSLGQGLEFLIYFQGNSAPDKSGLPSDRFSAERTGGSVSTLTIQRTQQEDSAVYLCASSQSPSSGYGYTFGSGTRLTVV.

This chain connects TRBV12-3 or TRBV12-4 to TRBJ2-7, with TRBD1 identical over 9 bases. V lost 2 bases to trimming and J lost 0 bases; unmatched junction nucleotides: 2. The length of the CDR3 is 15 residues. The CDR3: CASSLQGQGSYEQYF. The CDR3 nucleotides are TGTGCCAGCAGTTTACAGGGACAGGGCTCCTACGAGCAGTACTTC.

The CDR3 DNA reads as TGTGCCAGCAGTGGCCCTGCTAGCGGGAGGCGGACCGGGGAGCTGTTTTTT. Translation gives CASSGPASGRRTGELFF. This sequence joins TRBV6-1 and TRBJ2-2; the match to TRBD2 covers 11 bases. Germline CDR1 MNHNS, CDR2 SASEGT. The CDR3 has 17 amino acids. J lost 5 bases, V lost 4 bases, and 9 bases had no gene match.

The V gene is TRBV6-1, the J gene TRBJ1-5; 9 nucleotides line up with TRBD1. The CDR3 covers 14 residues. Germline CDR1 and CDR2: MNHNS and SASEGT. J gave up 9 bases and V 8 bases, and 11 bases lay outside the gene matches. The CDR3, as DNA: TGTGCCAGCTTCGGACAGGGGTTAGGTCGGCCCCAGCATTTT. Encoded protein: CASFGQGLGRPQHF.

The chain joins TRBV18 to TRBJ1-1, with unresolved D. V lost 2 bases, J lost 2 bases, and 18 bases lay in between. CDR3 length: 17 residues. CDR1 is KGHSH and CDR2 is LQKENI in the germline V gene. In DNA, the CDR3 is TGTGCCAGCTCACCAGTTCGAGACCCCGTAGGTAACACTGAAGCTTTCTTT. This translates into CASSPVRDPVGNTEAFF. The entire variable domain, with the rest obtained from reference TRBV18 and TRBJ1-1, is as follows: NAGVMQNPRHLVRRRGQEARLRCSPMKGHSHVYWYRQLPEEGLKFMVYLQKENIIDESGMPKERFSAEFPKEGPSILRIQQVVRGDSAAYFCASSPVRDPVGNTEAFFGQGTRLTVV.

This clonotype has a handful of counts. The chain links TRBV3-1 to TRBJ1-5; no reliable D call. CDR3 length equals 13 residues. Trimming took 1 base from V and 4 from J, leaving 5 bases between them. Germline CDR1 LGHDT, CDR2 YNNKEL (reference sequence). The CDR3 here is CASSQALNQPQHF. In DNA form, the CDR3 reads TGTGCCAGCAGCCAAGCCTTAAATCAGCCCCAGCATTTT.

The rearrangement uses TRBV6-5 and TRBJ1-2, with D perhaps TRBD1 (6 bases). This CDR3 region has 15 residues. Germline V gene lookup returns CDR1 MNHEY and CDR2 SVGAGI. V shed 0 bases and J shed 2 bases, with 10 bases lying between them. CDR3 coding DNA: TGTGCCAGCAGTTACTCCAGGGGCATCAACTATGGCTACACCTTC. This codes for CASSYSRGINYGYTF.

With regard to this clonotype: A single base separates this from a much larger clone, so it may be a read error. This sequence joins TRBV5-1 and TRBJ2-1; 9 bases map to TRBD1. Germline V gene sequence: CDR1 SGHRS, CDR2 YFSETQ. This CDR3 comprises 13 residues. The CDR3 spells CASRGQGYKEQFF. The CDR3 region has the DNA TGCGCCAGCAGGGGACAGGGCTACAAGGAGCAGTTCTTC.

This chain joins TRBV5-1 and TRBJ1-1; D uncertain. Germline-derived CDR1 and CDR2 are SGHRS and YFSETQ. V lost 4 bases, J lost 3 bases, and 13 bases lay in between. This CDR3 spans 14 amino acids. CDR3 sequence: CASSRGGFYTEAFF. In DNA form, the CDR3 reads TGCGCCAGCAGCCGGGGAGGATTTTACACTGAAGCTTTCTTT.

The rearrangement uses TRBV28 and TRBJ1-5, with a tentative D call TRBD1 (6 bases). The germline CDR1 and CDR2 sequences are MDHEN and SYDVKM. CDR3 length equals 14 residues. V lost 3 bases, J lost 7 bases, and 13 bases lay in between. CDR3 residues: CASSLGQGKQPQHF. The CDR3 nucleotides read TGTGCCAGCAGTTTGGGCCAGGGGAAACAGCCCCAGCATTTT.